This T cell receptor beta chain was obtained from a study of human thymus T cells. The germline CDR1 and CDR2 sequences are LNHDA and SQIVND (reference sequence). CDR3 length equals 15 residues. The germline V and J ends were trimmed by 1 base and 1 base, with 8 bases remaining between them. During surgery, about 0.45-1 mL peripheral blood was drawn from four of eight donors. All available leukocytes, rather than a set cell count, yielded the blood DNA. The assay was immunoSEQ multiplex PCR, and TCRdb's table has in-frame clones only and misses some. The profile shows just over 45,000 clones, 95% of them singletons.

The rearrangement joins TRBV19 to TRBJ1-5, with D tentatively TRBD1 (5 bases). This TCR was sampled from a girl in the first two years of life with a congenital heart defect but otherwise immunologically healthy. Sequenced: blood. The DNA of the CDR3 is TGTGCCAGTAGTATAGTAGGGGCGAGCAATCAGCCCCAGCATTTT. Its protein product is CASSIVGASNQPQHF.